Shown below are 31 T cell receptor beta chains from a single sample sequenced in a study of Graves' ophthalmopathy and Graves' hyperthyroidism. TCR beta CDR3 regions were amplified from RNA transcripts. HTBI primers primed a first-round RT-PCR, and a second-round multiplex PCR followed. MiXCR, run by TCRdb on the multiplex PCR reads, gives a single entry per CDR3 protein. The repertoire includes 170,000 or so distinct CDR3 sequences, less than 45% of them detected once, and approximately 5.5% sits in the top ten. Material: peripheral blood. The receptors shown here come from a woman between 40 and 50 years old with Graves' ophthalmopathy.

This clonotype occurred many times. CDR3 DNA: TGTGCCAGCAGTTCTACCCTGAACACTGAAGCTTTCTTT. Its translation: CASSSTLNTEAFF. The chain links TRBV12-3 or TRBV12-4 to TRBJ1-1; D unresolved. Trimming shortened V by 4 bases and J by 0 bases, and 6 bases separated the two germline ends. The CDR3 totals 13 residues.

This clonotype was found many times. The gene calls are TRBV5-1 and TRBJ1-1; 9 bases are a match to TRBD1. The CDR3 spans 15 residues. Germline-derived CDR1 and CDR2 are SGHRS and YFSETQ. With 4 bases clipped from V and 6 bases from J, the junction kept 10 bases outside the gene matches. The CDR3 spells CASSPGDRVLPEAFF. CDR3 in DNA: TGCGCCAGCAGCCCCGGGGACAGGGTGTTGCCTGAAGCTTTCTTT.

This clonotype was detected once. The J gene is TRBJ2-7, the V gene TRBV28; weak D call: TRBD1 (5 bases). The germline V gene has CDR1 MDHEN and CDR2 SYDVKM. V lost 5 bases and J lost 1, with 15 bases in between. This CDR3 is built from 15 residues. CDR3 nucleotide sequence: TGTGCCAGCAGTCTCCGTGGACACCTTTCCTACGAGCAGTACTTC. Protein: CASSLRGHLSYEQYF.

This clonotype was recorded once. The chain is built from TRBV28 and TRBJ2-5; 7 bases line up with TRBD1. CDR1 and CDR2 (germline): MDHEN, SYDVKM. The CDR3 has 16 residues. V was clipped by 3 bases and J by 3 bases; unmatched bases: 10. The CDR3 nucleotides read TGTGCCAGCAGTTTCGGGACAGAGAGTCTGAAAGAGACCCAGTACTTC. Residues: CASSFGTESLKETQYF.

This chain links TRBV6-1 with TRBJ1-5; maybe TRBD1 (5 bases). V shed 7 bases and J shed 3 bases, with 13 bases lying between them. Germline V gives CDR1 MNHNS, CDR2 SASEGT. This CDR3 has 14 residues. This CDR3 reads CASMGGGDNQPQHF. DNA of the CDR3: TGTGCCAGCATGGGGGGAGGCGACAATCAGCCCCAGCATTTT.

This clonotype appeared many times. Written as DNA, the CDR3 is TGCAGTGCTAGGGGTGGGGCTAACACTGAAGCTTTCTTT. Translation: CSARGGANTEAFF. The genes are TRBV20-1 and TRBJ1-1; possibly TRBD1 for D (5 bases). Trimming cost V 3 bases and J 2 bases, with 10 bases left between them. Germline V gene sequence: CDR1 DFQATT, CDR2 SNEGSKA (reference sequence). This CDR3 is built from 13 residues.

The rearrangement links TRBV7-2 to TRBJ1-1; 11 bases are shared with TRBD1. Germline V gene data show CDR1 as SGHTA and CDR2 as FQGNSA. V was clipped by 1 base and J by 5 bases; unmatched bases: 3. This CDR3 region has 15 residues. The CDR3 reads CASSLVGTGGTEAFF. DNA of the CDR3: TGTGCCAGCAGCTTAGTTGGGACAGGGGGGACTGAAGCTTTCTTT.

The sample holds many counts of this clonotype. The CDR3: CASSPHGTEAFF. CDR3 nucleotides: TGTGCCAGCAGCCCACACGGTACTGAAGCTTTCTTT. The chain combines TRBV7-9 with TRBJ1-1, with D unclear. The germline CDR1 and CDR2 sequences are SEHNR and FQNEAQ (reference sequence). V was pared by 5 bases and J by 5 bases, with 9 bases between. The CDR3 sequence is 12 residues long.

The V gene is TRBV6-5, the J gene TRBJ1-2, with no clear D. V was cut by 4 bases and J by 7 bases, with 16 bases left in between. This CDR3 is built from 14 residues. Germline CDR1 and CDR2: MNHEY and SVGAGI. The chain's CDR3 is CASSSNPPYSGYTF. CDR3 in DNA: TGTGCCAGCAGTTCAAACCCACCCTATTCTGGCTACACCTTC.

This clonotype appeared once. This chain links TRBV28 with TRBJ2-7; no clear D gene. CDR3 length: 15 residues. In germline, CDR1 is MDHEN, CDR2 SYDVKM. V was pared by 5 bases and J by 3 bases, with 17 bases between. CDR3 loop: CASSLDSQRYYEQYF. CDR3 coding DNA: TGTGCCAGCAGTCTCGATTCGCAACGCTACTACGAGCAGTACTTC.

This clonotype was recorded many times. The chain recombines TRBV5-1 with TRBJ1-6, with D possibly TRBD1 on 5 matching bases. V lost 0 bases to trimming and J lost 7 bases, with 11 bases between them. The CDR3 runs to 15 residues. The V gene's germline CDR1 is SGHRS and CDR2 YFSETQ. Here the CDR3 DNA reads TGCGCCAGCAGCTTGGCGGCTGGGGCCAATTCACCCCTCCACTTT. Amino acid sequence: CASSLAAGANSPLHF.

This clonotype has more than one count but fewer than ten. The chain couples TRBV6-8 to TRBJ2-7, with TRBD1 identical over 12 bases. Germline V gives CDR1 MNHGY, CDR2 SAAAGT. The CDR3 contains 21 residues. Trimming cost V 5 bases and J 0 bases; bases outside gene matches: 20. CDR3 protein: CASSSGTGGATSGASSYEQYF. CDR3 nucleotides: TGTGCCAGCAGTAGCGGGACAGGGGGCGCAACTAGCGGGGCCAGCTCCTACGAGCAGTACTTC.

This chain links TRBV6-1 with TRBJ1-5, with D hard to call. The V end was cut by 3 bases, the J end by 9 bases, with 12 bases between. This CDR3 region has 13 residues. CDR1 is MNHNS, CDR2 SASEGT, per germline. The CDR3 sequence is CASSDWAIRPQHF. CDR3 coding DNA: TGTGCCAGCAGTGATTGGGCTATCAGGCCCCAGCATTTT.

V and J are TRBV7-2 and TRBJ2-7; no definite D call. The germline V gene has CDR1 SGHTA and CDR2 FQGNSA. Trimming removed 5 bases at V and 3 bases at J, with 11 bases between. CDR3 length equals 13 residues. The CDR3 nucleotides are TGTGCCAGCAGCCCCGGGCCGGGCTACGAGCAGTACTTC. It specifies CASSPGPGYEQYF.

J is TRBJ2-7 and V is TRBV7-2, with D uncertain. The CDR3 totals 12 residues. From germline, CDR1 is SGHTA and CDR2 FQGNSA. The V and J ends lost 3 bases and 6 bases respectively, with 9 bases between them. CDR3: CASSFDWGEQYF. CDR3 sequence (DNA): TGTGCCAGCAGCTTTGACTGGGGCGAGCAGTACTTC. Complete variable domain (other parts from reference TRBV7-2 and TRBJ2-7): GAGVSQSPSNKVTEKGKDVELRCDPISGHTALYWYRQSLGQGLEFLIYFQGNSAPDKSGLPSDRFSAERTGGSVSTLTIQRTQQEDSAVYLCASSFDWGEQYFGPGTRLTVT.

This clonotype came up many times. The chain couples TRBV7-3 to TRBJ2-4; tentatively, D is TRBD2 (6 bases). Germline-derived CDR1 and CDR2 are SGHTA and FQGTGA. The CDR3 covers 16 residues. The V end lost 4 bases, the J end lost 0 bases, and 13 bases lay between the germline ends. In nucleotides, the CDR3 is TGTGCCAGCAGCTCGGAGGGCACAATAGCCAAAAACATTCAGTACTTC. Translated, it gives CASSSEGTIAKNIQYF.

The chain uses TRBV7-8 and TRBJ2-7; 12 bases are a match to TRBD2. The germline gives CDR1 SGHVS, CDR2 FQNEAQ. V shed 5 bases, J shed 4 bases, and the junction held 6 bases outside the gene matches. The CDR3 is made up of 15 amino acids. CDR3 nucleotide sequence: TGTGCCAGCAGCACTTCGACTAGCGGGAGTTACGAGCAGTACTTC. Translation gives CASSTSTSGSYEQYF. Full variable domain (remainder filled in from reference TRBV7-8 and TRBJ2-7): GAGVSQSPRYKVAKRGQDVALRCDPISGHVSLFWYQQALGQGPEFLTYFQNEAQLDKSGLPSDRFFAERPEGSVSTLKIQRTQQEDSAVYLCASSTSTSGSYEQYFGPGTRLTVT.

This clonotype occurred many times. The V and J genes are TRBV2 and TRBJ2-7; 8 nucleotides agree with TRBD2. CDR3 length: 15 amino acids. J gave up 2 bases and V 5 bases, and 8 bases lay outside the gene matches. Germline-derived CDR1 and CDR2 are SNHLY and FYNNEI. CDR3 bases: TGTGCCAGCAGTCTCACGGGGGGGATAGCCTACGAGCAGTACTTC. It specifies CASSLTGGIAYEQYF. Full variable domain (missing parts from reference TRBV2 and TRBJ2-7): EPEVTQTPSHQVTQMGQEVILRCVPISNHLYFYWYRQILGQKVEFLVSFYNNEISEKSEIFDDQFSVERPDGSNFTLKIRSTKLEDSAMYFCASSLTGGIAYEQYFGPGTRLTVT.

This clonotype has ten or more counts. This sequence joins TRBV3-1 and TRBJ2-2; D might be TRBD2 (6 bases). CDR1 is LGHDT, CDR2 YNNKEL, per germline (reference sequence). CDR3 length: 14 amino acids. Trimming left V 4 bases short and J 4 bases short, with 10 bases between. CDR3 DNA sequence: TGTGCCAGCAGCCGGACTACTCCCACCGGGGAGCTGTTTTTT. Its translation is CASSRTTPTGELFF.

This clonotype was counted at least ten times. The chain combines TRBV12-3 or TRBV12-4 with TRBJ2-5; TRBD1 is a possible D gene (5 bases). The CDR3 sequence is 14 residues long. Between the trimmed V and J ends, which lost 1 base and 5 bases, there was a span of 11 bases. The CDR3 loop is CASSLGLQGETQYF. The CDR3 DNA is TGTGCCAGCAGTTTAGGACTGCAGGGCGAGACCCAGTACTTC.

In its sample, this clonotype was seen many times. The chain uses TRBV18 and TRBJ2-7; D may be TRBD1 (6 bases). CDR1 is KGHSH, CDR2 LQKENI, per germline. V dropped 5 bases and J dropped 3 bases, with 20 bases sitting between them. This CDR3 is 16 amino acids long. CDR3 DNA sequence: TGTGCCAGCTCAGCACTTCGGGACAAATCTTTCTACGAGCAGTACTTC. Protein: CASSALRDKSFYEQYF.

The rearrangement uses TRBV7-2 and TRBJ2-7; no clear D gene. Germline CDR1 SGHTA, CDR2 FQGNSA. Trimming left V 4 bases short and J 2 bases short, with 9 bases between. CDR3 length equals 13 residues. CDR3 loop: CASSSRRAYEQYF. The DNA for the CDR3 is TGTGCCAGCAGCTCCCGACGGGCCTACGAGCAGTACTTC.

J is TRBJ1-1 and V is TRBV2, with a weak D call TRBD1 (5 bases). Per germline, CDR1 SNHLY and CDR2 FYNNEI. CDR3 length equals 14 residues. V gave up 6 bases and J gave up 0 bases, with 11 bases separating them. This CDR3 is CASRVTALNTEAFF. In DNA, the CDR3 is TGTGCCAGCAGGGTGACAGCTTTGAACACTGAAGCTTTCTTT.

This clonotype was counted many times. An end of the junction does not agree with germline; a read error may underlie this. V usage is TRBV6-6 and J usage is TRBJ2-5, with 10 positions matching TRBD2. Looked up from germline, CDR1 is MNHNY and CDR2 is SVGAGI (reference sequence). The CDR3 consists of 17 residues. The CDR3 loop reads CAGSSRRTSGYQETQYF. DNA of the CDR3: TGTGCCGGCAGTTCCAGAAGGACTAGCGGATACCAAGAGACCCAGTACTTC.

The V and J genes are TRBV11-2 and TRBJ1-1; D remains ambiguous. Trimming removed 7 bases at V and 0 bases at J, with 18 bases between. Germline CDR1 SGHAT, CDR2 FQNNGV. The CDR3 sequence is 16 residues long. The CDR3 reads CASTSPPGSMNTEAFF. Here the CDR3 DNA reads TGTGCCAGCACCTCCCCACCGGGGAGCATGAACACTGAAGCTTTCTTT.

This sequence joins TRBV6-1 and TRBJ1-1; D remains ambiguous. The germline V gene has CDR1 MNHNS and CDR2 SASEGT. CDR3 length: 16 residues. The germline V and J ends were trimmed by 3 bases and 3 bases, with 17 bases remaining between them. The DNA for the CDR3 is TGTGCCAGCAGTGAGGACGAAAGGAGGGTGCACACTGAAGCTTTCTTT. This gives the protein CASSEDERRVHTEAFF.

In this sample, this clonotype turned up many times. The chain uses TRBV6-1 and TRBJ1-2; 8 bases align to TRBD1. Trimming took 3 bases from V and 6 from J; bases not matched to a gene: 12. Germline V lookup: CDR1 MNHNS, CDR2 SASEGT. This CDR3 is 16 amino acids long. In DNA, the CDR3 is TGTGCCAGCAGTGAGTCCCAGGGGGCGTTAGGTGATGGCTACACCTTC. It codes for CASSESQGALGDGYTF.

V and J are TRBV6-5 and TRBJ2-5; 9 positions match TRBD1. Per germline, CDR1 MNHEY and CDR2 SVGAGI. V gave up 4 bases and J gave up 4 bases; unmatched junction bases: 7. There are 15 residues in the CDR3. The CDR3: CASSLDRGSPETQYF. The CDR3 DNA reads as TGTGCCAGCAGTTTGGACAGGGGATCCCCAGAGACCCAGTACTTC.

This clonotype was found many times. The chain uses TRBV7-8 and TRBJ1-1; D ambiguous. This CDR3 contains 16 residues. Trimming stripped 1 base from V and 3 bases from J, with 15 bases between. From germline, CDR1 is SGHVS and CDR2 FQNEAQ. This CDR3 is CASSLVAQARYTEAFF. The CDR3 DNA reads TGTGCCAGCAGCTTAGTGGCTCAGGCCCGTTACACTGAAGCTTTCTTT.

This chain uses TRBV7-9 with TRBJ2-6; D call uncertain. Germline CDR1 is SEHNR and CDR2 is FQNEAQ (reference sequence). The CDR3 runs 15 residues. V was pared by 2 bases and J by 0 bases, with 5 bases between. CDR3 DNA: TGTGCCAGCAGCTTAAGTAACTCTGGGGCCAACGTCCTGACTTTC. It is translated as CASSLSNSGANVLTF.

The table lists this clonotype with many counts. The V gene is TRBV28, the J gene TRBJ1-6, with a possible D match to TRBD1 (6 bases). Trimming removed 3 bases from V and 7 bases from J, with 13 bases in between. This CDR3 is built from 15 residues. The germline CDR1 and CDR2 sequences are MDHEN and SYDVKM. The CDR3 nucleotides are TGTGCCAGCAGTTTTGTGGGGGGCAGAAATTCACCCCTCCACTTT. Its protein is CASSFVGGRNSPLHF.